This TCR beta chain was sequenced for a study of blood T cell repertoires in COVID-19 (dated by TCRdb to 2019 to 2021). Regarding the study in general: The collaborator samples originated in the United States, Italy and Spain and spanned the acute and convalescent phases of COVID-19. Samples were obtained from the ongoing ImmuneRACE study (first 160 participants) and from over 1,000 subjects provided by 6 global collaborators. Sample metadata almost always included a de-identified subject ID, COVID-19 status, age in years and sex. Subjects who had been exposed to COVID-19, were actively infected with it, or had recovered from it provided the deeply sampled blood TCRbeta repertoires that made up the dataset. HLA class I and class II types, where available, came from metadata supplied by the sample provider rather than from assay-based typing. A freely available public database, intended as a resource for researchers studying the immune response to SARS-CoV-2, is where the repertoires were released. The material from the prospective study consisted of cDNA or gDNA derived from T cells, B-cell-depleted T cells, or PBMCs.

Broader findings and caveats from the paper: Clinical and demographic metadata were provided uncurated, with the amount varying by source and participant.

Sequences SGHAT (CDR1) and FQDESV (CDR2) are obtained from the germline V gene (reference sequence). Spanning cysteine to phenylalanine, the CDR3 consists of 16 amino acids. Of all the DNA, just the CDR3 is kept, 48 bases in frame from base 1. V is cut back by 3 bases and J by 4 bases, with 9 bases in the junction unmatched. The immunoSEQ Assay, a bias-controlled multiplex PCR, was used to amplify TCRbeta CDR3 regions from genomic DNA. From the authors' description of their analysis: The number of nucleated cells in each sample was estimated by amplification of reference gene primers within the assay. Sequence reads were collapsed and filtered to measure the absolute abundance of every unique TCRbeta CDR3 rearrangement. For each sample, productive Simpson clonality was calculated as the square root of Simpson's diversity index across productive rearrangements. This is the immuneACCESS table as TCRdb keeps it, with only in-frame sequences that have V and J called. A part of the clones is gone; compared with another copy, unresolved V genes explain less than half, and the rest is unexplained. V, J and clone size are those of that table, while D and trimming were read from the DNA. This sample is represented by about 140,000 clones; about 90% of them were singletons. The ten biggest clones cover more than 1.5% of the sample.

Whole blood was collected in K2EDTA tubes by collaborating institutions according to the institutions' own protocols. For TCRbeta analysis, collaborators shipped samples as frozen whole blood, isolated PBMCs, or DNA extracted from either of those sample types. A remark on this clone: Its specific antigen is unknown. No much larger clone is present one base from it, and per-base qualities are unavailable.

The clonotype was recovered from a woman in her sixties with acute or convalescent COVID-19. Here the chain combines TRBV11-1 and TRBJ1-1; TRBD1 agrees with 9 junctional bases. The material sequenced was peripheral blood. The CDR3 corresponds to CASSLVGTGWITEAFF. Here is the DNA: TGTGCCAGCAGCTTGGTCGGGACAGGGTGGATCACTGAAGCTTTCTTT.